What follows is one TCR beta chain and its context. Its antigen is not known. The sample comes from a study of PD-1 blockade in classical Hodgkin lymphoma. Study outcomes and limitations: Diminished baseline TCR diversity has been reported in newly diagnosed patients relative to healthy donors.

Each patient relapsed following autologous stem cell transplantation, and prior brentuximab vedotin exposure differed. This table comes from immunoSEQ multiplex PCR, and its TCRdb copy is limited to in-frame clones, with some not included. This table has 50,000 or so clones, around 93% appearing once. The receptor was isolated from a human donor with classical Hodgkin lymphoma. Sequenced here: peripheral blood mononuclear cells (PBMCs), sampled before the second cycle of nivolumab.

Here the CDR3 reads CASSRDRGHRYEQYF. CDR3 sequence (DNA): TGTGCCAGCAGCCGGGACAGGGGGCACAGGTACGAGCAGTACTTC. The chain has TRBV7-9 and TRBJ2-7; 12 bases match TRBD1. Unmatched junction bases numbered 6, after V lost 5 bases and J lost 4 bases. CDR1 and CDR2 from the germline V gene are SEHNR and FQNEAQ (reference sequence). The CDR3 spans 15 residues.